A single sample gave rise to the 17 T cell receptor beta chains below, sequenced in a study of blood T cells in healthy people across ages. A second PCR, run for about 7 to 11 cycles, used a sample-barcoded 5' primer plus a J-beta primer mix. TCRdb fed the 5' RACE reads into MiXCR, producing one record per CDR3 protein. Counted here are some 900,000 distinct CDR3 sequences, roughly 50% occurring once; the ten biggest clones make up about an eighth. Sample: blood. The origin of the receptors is a young man in good health.

The gene calls are TRBV5-5 and TRBJ2-2; no clear D. The length of the CDR3 is 17 residues. Germline V lookup: CDR1 SGHKS, CDR2 YYEKEE (reference sequence). V lost 0 bases and J lost 1, with 13 bases in between. The CDR3 region has the DNA TGTGCCAGCAGCTTGGCATATCAGACAAAGAACACCGGGGAGCTGTTTTTT. Protein: CASSLAYQTKNTGELFF. The variable domain in full, with the rest retrieved from reference TRBV5-5 and TRBJ2-2, is DAGVTQSPTHLIKTRGQQVTLRCSPISGHKSVSWYQQVLGQGPQFIFQYYEKEERGRGNFPDRFSARQFPNYSSELNVNALLLGDSALYLCASSLAYQTKNTGELFFGEGSRLTVL.

J is TRBJ2-7 and V is TRBV4-3; TRBD1 agrees at 9 bases. With 0 bases clipped from V and 4 bases from J, the junction kept 7 bases outside the gene matches. Germline values: CDR1 LGHNA, CDR2 YSLEER. CDR3 size: 16 residues. The CDR3 here is CASSQDMTGGSYEQYF. CDR3 sequence (DNA): TGCGCCAGCAGCCAAGATATGACAGGGGGATCGTACGAGCAGTACTTC.

This clonotype was counted between two and nine times. This chain connects TRBV24-1 to TRBJ2-5; D unresolved. This CDR3 is 14 amino acids long. Trimming cost V 0 bases and J 2 bases, with 6 bases left between them. Germline V gives CDR1 KGHDR, CDR2 SFDVKD. CDR3 region: CATSDLKRQETQYF. The DNA of the CDR3 is TGTGCCACCAGTGATTTGAAGAGACAAGAGACCCAGTACTTC.

Points on this clonotype: One junction end disagrees with the germline gene, perhaps due to a read error. The rearrangement joins TRBV4-3 to TRBJ1-6; the D is unclear. CDR3 length equals 15 residues. CDR1 and CDR2 from the germline V gene are LGHNA and YSLEER. This chain's CDR3 is CASSQEAGANSPLHF. CDR3 nucleotide sequence: TGCGCCAGCAGCCAAGAAGCGGGAGCCAATTCGCCCCTCCACTTT.

The rearrangement joins TRBV12-3 or TRBV12-4 to TRBJ2-1; tentatively, D is TRBD2 (6 bases). The CDR3 totals 16 residues. The V end lost 6 bases, the J end lost 5 bases, and 20 bases lay between the germline ends. The CDR3: CASRPQERVSDNEQFF. CDR3 in DNA: TGTGCCAGCAGACCCCAAGAGCGGGTTTCGGACAATGAGCAGTTCTTC.

This clonotype occurred once. The V and J genes are TRBV20-1 and TRBJ1-1; TRBD1 is a possible D gene (5 bases). Germline loops: CDR1 DFQATT, CDR2 SNEGSKA (reference sequence). With 2 bases removed from V and 3 bases from J, the gap between germline ends came to 19 bases. The CDR3 contains 16 residues. The CDR3 reads CSARPEGRELYTEAFF. CDR3 nucleotides: TGCAGTGCTAGACCCGAGGGGAGGGAGCTGTACACTGAAGCTTTCTTT.

V gene TRBV7-2 combines with J gene TRBJ2-7; TRBD2 matches at 15 bases. The CDR3 totals 18 residues. The J segment lost 7 bases and the V segment lost 4 bases, leaving 14 bases of the junction unmatched. The germline gives CDR1 SGHTA, CDR2 FQGNSA. CDR3 DNA sequence: TGTGCCAGCAGCTCAGGACTAGCGGGGGGGCGTATGTCGAATGAGCAGTACTTC. This gives the protein CASSSGLAGGRMSNEQYF.

The rearrangement joins TRBV24-1 to TRBJ2-7; no reliable D call. The V end lost 1 base, the J end lost 3 bases, and 12 bases lay between the germline ends. This CDR3 has 15 residues. Germline V gene lookup returns CDR1 KGHDR and CDR2 SFDVKD. The chain's CDR3 is CATSDFPAALYEQYF. For the CDR3, the DNA is TGTGCCACCAGTGATTTCCCCGCAGCCCTCTACGAGCAGTACTTC.

The chain recombines TRBV29-1 with TRBJ1-2; D unresolved. This CDR3 spans 13 amino acids. Germline CDR1 reads SQVTM; CDR2 reads ANQGSEA. V lost 3 bases and J lost 7, with 15 bases in between. The CDR3: CSVEERRGSGYTF. DNA for the CDR3: TGCAGCGTTGAGGAACGTCGAGGGAGTGGCTACACCTTC.

The chain uses TRBV28 and TRBJ1-1; TRBD1 matches at 7 bases. This CDR3 has 17 amino acids. J was trimmed by 0 bases and V by 5 bases; bases with no gene match: 12. Germline V gene sequence: CDR1 MDHEN, CDR2 SYDVKM. CDR3 DNA sequence: TGTGCCAGCAGTCCCCTGGAGGAGGGGGCGATGAACACTGAAGCTTTCTTT. Translation gives CASSPLEEGAMNTEAFF.

This clonotype was counted between two and nine times. The chain joins TRBV4-1 to TRBJ2-7; 7 positions agree with TRBD1. This CDR3 spans 16 amino acids. V shed 0 bases and J 2 bases; nucleotides not matched to a gene: 7. From germline, CDR1 is MGHRA and CDR2 YSYEKL. CDR3 amino acids: CASSQDGRQGPYEQYF. In DNA form, the CDR3 reads TGCGCCAGCAGCCAAGATGGGAGACAGGGTCCCTACGAGCAGTACTTC.

V and J are TRBV6-5 and TRBJ2-7; TRBD2 matches 7 bases. The CDR3 sequence is 15 residues long. The trim removed 0 bases at V and 3 bases at J, leaving 5 bases unmatched. Germline CDR1 reads MNHEY; CDR2 reads SVGAGI. The CDR3 DNA follows: TGTGCCAGCAGTTACTCGACGGGGGGATTCTACGAGCAGTACTTC. Translated: CASSYSTGGFYEQYF.

V gene TRBV6-2 or TRBV6-3 combines with J gene TRBJ2-6; TRBD1 agrees at 7 bases. Germline V CDR1 and CDR2: MNHEY, SVGEGT. With 4 bases clipped from V and 2 bases from J, the junction kept 17 bases outside the gene matches. The CDR3 contains 20 residues. CDR3 bases: TGTGCCAGCAGTTCCTTCAGGCGACAGGGAGCTATGGCTGGGGCCAACGTCCTGACTTTC. Protein sequence: CASSSFRRQGAMAGANVLTF.

The V and J genes are TRBV6-1 and TRBJ2-1, with 11 bases fitting TRBD2. The germline CDR1 and CDR2 sequences are MNHNS and SASEGT. V was clipped by 4 bases and J by 8 bases; unmatched bases: 13. The CDR3 totals 17 residues. This chain's CDR3 is CASSVQQTSGGFDEQFF. The CDR3 nucleotides are TGTGCCAGCAGTGTCCAACAAACTAGCGGGGGCTTCGATGAGCAGTTCTTC.

This clonotype occurred a few times. This chain uses TRBV9 with TRBJ1-5; tentative D call: TRBD1 (6 bases). The CDR3 is 16 residues long. The ends were cut back, 4 bases at V and 2 bases at J, with 16 bases in the middle. Per germline, CDR1 SGDLS and CDR2 YYNGEE. This chain's CDR3 is CASSLGGGSGNQPQHF. Written as DNA, the CDR3 is TGTGCCAGCAGCCTGGGAGGGGGGTCAGGCAATCAGCCCCAGCATTTT.

The sample holds a few counts of this clonotype. V gene TRBV28 combines with J gene TRBJ1-2, with 7 bases aligning to TRBD1. J was trimmed by 7 bases and V by 3 bases; bases with no gene match: 5. The CDR3 loop spans 13 amino acids. CDR1 is MDHEN, CDR2 SYDVKM, per germline. The CDR3 DNA reads TGTGCCAGCAGTTTGATAGGGGGCCTTGGCTACACCTTC. Amino acids: CASSLIGGLGYTF.

This chain links TRBV9 with TRBJ1-1; 9 nucleotides align to TRBD1. Germline assignment: CDR1 SGDLS and CDR2 YYNGEE. The V gene end was trimmed by 0 bases and the J gene end by 1 base; junction bases not matched to a gene: 7. The length of the CDR3 is 17 residues. The CDR3 protein is CASSVGNRGLRNTEAFF. DNA for the CDR3: TGTGCCAGCAGCGTAGGCAACAGGGGGCTTAGGAACACTGAAGCTTTCTTT.